The sequence of this T cell receptor (beta chain) was determined in a study of OX40 agonist ivuxolimab in advanced cancers. Study-wide findings and caveats: At doses 0.1 to 3.0 mg/kg, CD4+ and CD8+ clones expanded.

Assay: immunoSEQ multiplex PCR; the TCRdb copy retains only in-frame clones and omits some. Among 71,000 or so clones listed, approximately 86% were seen once. Peripheral blood came from all dose cohorts at three timepoints. The CDR3 spans 17 residues. Per germline, CDR1 SQVTM and CDR2 ANQGSEA. V lost 3 bases, J lost 5 bases, and 12 bases stayed unmatched. Worth noting for this clone: Its specificity is unknown.

The origin of this receptor is an adult with an advanced solid tumor such as melanoma, head and neck, liver or kidney cancer. The chain combines TRBV29-1 with TRBJ2-2, with 10 nucleotides matching TRBD2. Sequencing was performed on CD4+ or CD8+ T cells sorted from blood, taken in a trial of the OX40 agonist ivuxolimab. Written as DNA, the CDR3 is TGCAGCGTTGATGGTAGGGCTAGCGGGAGAAAAACCGGGGAGCTGTTTTTT. Encoded protein: CSVDGRASGRKTGELFF.